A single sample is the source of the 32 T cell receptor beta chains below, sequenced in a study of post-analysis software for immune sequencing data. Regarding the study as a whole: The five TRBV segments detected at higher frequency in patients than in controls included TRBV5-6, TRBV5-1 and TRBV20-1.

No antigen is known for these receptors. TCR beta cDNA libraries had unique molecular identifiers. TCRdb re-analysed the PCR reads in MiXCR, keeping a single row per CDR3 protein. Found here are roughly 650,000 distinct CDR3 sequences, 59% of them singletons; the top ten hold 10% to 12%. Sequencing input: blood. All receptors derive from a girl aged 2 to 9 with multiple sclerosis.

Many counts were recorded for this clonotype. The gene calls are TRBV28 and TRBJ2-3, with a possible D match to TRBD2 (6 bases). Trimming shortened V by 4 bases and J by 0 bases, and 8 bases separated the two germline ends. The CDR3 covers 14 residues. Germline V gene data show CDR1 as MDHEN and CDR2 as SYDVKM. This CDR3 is CASSSGTSTDTQYF. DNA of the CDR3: TGTGCCAGCAGTTCCGGGACTAGCACAGATACGCAGTATTTT. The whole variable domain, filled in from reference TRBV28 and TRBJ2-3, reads DVKVTQSSRYLVKRTGEKVFLECVQDMDHENMFWYRQDPGLGLRLIYFSYDVKMKEKGDIPEGYSVSREKKERFSLILESASTNQTSMYLCASSSGTSTDTQYFGPGTRLTVL.

CDR3 region: CSAAGRGEEKLFF. In DNA, the CDR3 is TGCAGTGCCGCCGGGAGGGGCGAAGAAAAACTGTTTTTT. This chain uses TRBV20-1 with TRBJ1-4, with D maybe TRBD1 (5 bases). The CDR3 spans 13 residues. Germline CDR1 DFQATT, CDR2 SNEGSKA (reference sequence). Trimming took 6 bases from V and 8 from J, leaving 16 bases between them.

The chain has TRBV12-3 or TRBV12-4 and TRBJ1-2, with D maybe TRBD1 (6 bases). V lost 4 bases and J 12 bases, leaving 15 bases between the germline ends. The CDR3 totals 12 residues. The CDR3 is CASSSRMGANTF. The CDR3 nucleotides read TGTGCCAGCAGTTCCCGAATGGGGGCAAACACCTTC.

The CDR3: CASSIGTEQYF. The CDR3 DNA is TGTGCCAGTAGTATCGGGACCGAGCAGTACTTC. V and J are TRBV19 and TRBJ2-7; perhaps D is TRBD1 or TRBD2 (5 bases each). CDR1 is LNHDA, CDR2 SQIVND, per germline (reference sequence). Trimming took 3 bases from V and 6 from J, leaving 6 bases between them. The CDR3 contains 11 residues.

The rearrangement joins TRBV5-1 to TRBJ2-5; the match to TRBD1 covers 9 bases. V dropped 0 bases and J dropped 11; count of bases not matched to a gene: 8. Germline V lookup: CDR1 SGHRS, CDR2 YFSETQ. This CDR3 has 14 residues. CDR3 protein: CASSLGTGDEEQYF. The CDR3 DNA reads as TGCGCCAGCAGCTTGGGGACAGGGGATGAGGAGCAGTACTTC.

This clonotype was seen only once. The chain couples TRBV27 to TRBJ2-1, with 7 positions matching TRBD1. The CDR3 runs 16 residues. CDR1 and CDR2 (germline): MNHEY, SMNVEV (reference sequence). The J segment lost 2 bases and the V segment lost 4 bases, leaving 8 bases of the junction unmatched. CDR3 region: CASSSGQGGAYNEQFF. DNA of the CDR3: TGTGCCAGCAGTTCGGGCCAAGGGGGCGCCTACAATGAGCAGTTCTTC.

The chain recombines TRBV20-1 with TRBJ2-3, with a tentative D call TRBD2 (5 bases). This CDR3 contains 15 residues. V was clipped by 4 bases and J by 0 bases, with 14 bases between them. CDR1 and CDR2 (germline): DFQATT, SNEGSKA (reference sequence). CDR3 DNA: TGCAGTGCTACTGAGCGGAGAACAAGCACAGATACGCAGTATTTT. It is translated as CSATERRTSTDTQYF.

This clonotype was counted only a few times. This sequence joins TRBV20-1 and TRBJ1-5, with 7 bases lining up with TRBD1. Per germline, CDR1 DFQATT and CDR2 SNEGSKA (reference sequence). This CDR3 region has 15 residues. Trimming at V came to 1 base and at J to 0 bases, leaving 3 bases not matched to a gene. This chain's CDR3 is CSARGQGDSNQPQHF. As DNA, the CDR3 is TGCAGTGCTAGAGGGCAGGGGGATAGCAATCAGCCCCAGCATTTT.

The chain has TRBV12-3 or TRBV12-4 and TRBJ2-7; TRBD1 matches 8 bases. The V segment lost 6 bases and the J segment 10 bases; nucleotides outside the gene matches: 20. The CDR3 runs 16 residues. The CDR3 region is CASSLGPGQGTGSQYF. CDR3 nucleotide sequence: TGTGCCAGCAGCCTAGGTCCAGGACAAGGGACAGGTAGCCAGTACTTC.

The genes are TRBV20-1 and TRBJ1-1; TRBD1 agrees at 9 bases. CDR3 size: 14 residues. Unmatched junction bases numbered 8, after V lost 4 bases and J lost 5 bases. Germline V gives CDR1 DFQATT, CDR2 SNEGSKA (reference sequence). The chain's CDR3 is CSATVQGAGTEAFF. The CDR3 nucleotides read TGCAGTGCTACAGTACAGGGGGCGGGTACTGAAGCTTTCTTT.

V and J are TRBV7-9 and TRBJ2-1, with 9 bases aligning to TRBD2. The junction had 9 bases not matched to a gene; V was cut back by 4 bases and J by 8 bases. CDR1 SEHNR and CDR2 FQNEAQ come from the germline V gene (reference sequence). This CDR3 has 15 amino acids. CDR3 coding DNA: TGTGCCAGCAGCTCCACTTCTAGCGGGATCGATGAGCAGTTCTTC. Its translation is CASSSTSSGIDEQFF.

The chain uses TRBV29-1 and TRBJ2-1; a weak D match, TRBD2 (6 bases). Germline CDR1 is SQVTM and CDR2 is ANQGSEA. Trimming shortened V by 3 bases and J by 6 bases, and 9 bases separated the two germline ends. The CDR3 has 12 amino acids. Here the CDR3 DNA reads TGCAGCGTTGAGGGGGACTCCAATGAGCAGTTCTTC. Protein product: CSVEGDSNEQFF.

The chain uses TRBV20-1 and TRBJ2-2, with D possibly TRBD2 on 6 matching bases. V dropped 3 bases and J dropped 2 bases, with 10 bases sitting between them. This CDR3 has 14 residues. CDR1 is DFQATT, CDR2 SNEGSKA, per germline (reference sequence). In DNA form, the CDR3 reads TGCAGTGCTAGTGGTAGCGGTAACACCGGGGAGCTGTTTTTT. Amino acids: CSASGSGNTGELFF.

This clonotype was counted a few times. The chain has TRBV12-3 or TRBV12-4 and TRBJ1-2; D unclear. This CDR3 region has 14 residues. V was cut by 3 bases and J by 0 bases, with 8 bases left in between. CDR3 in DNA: TGTGCCAGCAGTTTTGGAAATGCTAACTATGGCTACACCTTC. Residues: CASSFGNANYGYTF.

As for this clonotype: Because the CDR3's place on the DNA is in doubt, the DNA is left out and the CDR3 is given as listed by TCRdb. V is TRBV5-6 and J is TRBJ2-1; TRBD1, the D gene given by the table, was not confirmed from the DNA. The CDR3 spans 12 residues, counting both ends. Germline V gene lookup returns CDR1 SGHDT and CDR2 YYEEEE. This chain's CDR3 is CASSFGAGEQFF.

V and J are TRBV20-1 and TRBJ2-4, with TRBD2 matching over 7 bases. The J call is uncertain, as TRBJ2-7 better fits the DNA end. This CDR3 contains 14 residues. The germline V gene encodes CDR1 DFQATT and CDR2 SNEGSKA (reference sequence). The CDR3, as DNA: TGCAGTGCTAGTTCACTAGCGACACCCTACGAGCAGTACTTC. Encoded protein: CSASSLATPYEQYF.

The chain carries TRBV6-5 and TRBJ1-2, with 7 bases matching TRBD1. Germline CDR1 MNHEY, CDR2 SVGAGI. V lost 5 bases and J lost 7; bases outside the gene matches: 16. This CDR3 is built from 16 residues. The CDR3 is CASSPGEGALRSGYTF. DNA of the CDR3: TGTGCCAGCAGTCCGGGGGAGGGGGCGCTCAGGTCTGGCTACACCTTC.

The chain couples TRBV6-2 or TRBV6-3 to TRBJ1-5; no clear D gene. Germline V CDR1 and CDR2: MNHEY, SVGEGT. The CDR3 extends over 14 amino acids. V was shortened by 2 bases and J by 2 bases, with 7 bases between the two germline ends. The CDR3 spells CASSYVDRNQPQHF. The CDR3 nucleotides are TGTGCCAGCAGTTACGTGGATCGCAATCAGCCCCAGCATTTT.

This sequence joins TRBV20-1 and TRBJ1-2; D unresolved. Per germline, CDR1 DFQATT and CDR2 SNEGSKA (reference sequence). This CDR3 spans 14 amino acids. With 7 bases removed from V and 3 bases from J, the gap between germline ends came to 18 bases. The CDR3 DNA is TGCAGTGGCGGTGGTCCCAGGTCGTACTATGGCTACACCTTC. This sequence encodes CSGGGPRSYYGYTF.

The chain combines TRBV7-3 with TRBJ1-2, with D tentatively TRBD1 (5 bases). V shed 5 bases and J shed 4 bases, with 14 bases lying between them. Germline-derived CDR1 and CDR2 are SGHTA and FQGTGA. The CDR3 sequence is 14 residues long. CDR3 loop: CASSPSGEAYGYTF. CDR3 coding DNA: TGTGCCAGCAGCCCCTCGGGGGAGGCCTATGGCTACACCTTC.

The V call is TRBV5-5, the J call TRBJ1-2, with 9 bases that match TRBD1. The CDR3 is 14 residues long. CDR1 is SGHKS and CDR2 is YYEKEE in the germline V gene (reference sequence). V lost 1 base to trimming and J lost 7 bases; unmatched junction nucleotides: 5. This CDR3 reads CASSLNRGRVGYTF. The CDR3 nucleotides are TGTGCCAGCAGCTTGAACAGGGGGCGAGTTGGCTACACCTTC.

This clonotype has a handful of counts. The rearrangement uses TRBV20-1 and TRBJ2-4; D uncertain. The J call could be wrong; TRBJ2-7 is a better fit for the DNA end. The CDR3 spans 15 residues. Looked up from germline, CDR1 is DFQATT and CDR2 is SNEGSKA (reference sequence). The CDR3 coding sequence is TGCAGTGCTAAAGCGCCGGTAGGGTGGTCCTACGAGCAGTACTTC. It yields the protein CSAKAPVGWSYEQYF.

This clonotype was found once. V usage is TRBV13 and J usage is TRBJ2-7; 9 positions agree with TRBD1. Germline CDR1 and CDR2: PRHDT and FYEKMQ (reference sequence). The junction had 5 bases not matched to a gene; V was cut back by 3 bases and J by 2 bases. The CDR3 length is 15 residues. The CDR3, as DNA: TGTGCCAGCAGCTTCAATGGACAGGGGACCTACGAGCAGTACTTC. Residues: CASSFNGQGTYEQYF.

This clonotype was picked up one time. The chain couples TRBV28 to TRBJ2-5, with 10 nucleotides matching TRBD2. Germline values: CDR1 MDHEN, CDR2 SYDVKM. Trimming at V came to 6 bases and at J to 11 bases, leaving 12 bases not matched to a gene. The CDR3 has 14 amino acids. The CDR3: CASSPSGGRREQYF. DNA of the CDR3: TGTGCCAGCAGCCCTAGCGGGGGCCGACGGGAGCAGTACTTC.

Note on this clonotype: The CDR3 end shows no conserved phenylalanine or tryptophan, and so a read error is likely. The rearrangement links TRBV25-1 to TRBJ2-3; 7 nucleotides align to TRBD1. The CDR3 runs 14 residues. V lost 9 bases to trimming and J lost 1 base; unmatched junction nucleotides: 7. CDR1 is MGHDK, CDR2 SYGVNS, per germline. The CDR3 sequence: CASEDRRRTDTQYL. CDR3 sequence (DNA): TGTGCCAGTGAGGACAGGCGCCGCACAGATACGCAGTATTTG.

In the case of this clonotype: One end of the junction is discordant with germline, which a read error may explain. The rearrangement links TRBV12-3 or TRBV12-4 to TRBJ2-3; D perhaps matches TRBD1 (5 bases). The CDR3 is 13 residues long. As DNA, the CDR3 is TGTGCCCGCAGCCTAGGGAAGGGGGATACGCAGTATTTT. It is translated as CARSLGKGDTQYF.

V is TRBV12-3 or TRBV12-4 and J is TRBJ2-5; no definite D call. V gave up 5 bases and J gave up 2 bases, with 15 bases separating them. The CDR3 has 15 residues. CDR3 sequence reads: CASSETSTIQETQYF. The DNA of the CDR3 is TGTGCCAGCAGTGAAACCAGTACTATTCAAGAGACCCAGTACTTC.

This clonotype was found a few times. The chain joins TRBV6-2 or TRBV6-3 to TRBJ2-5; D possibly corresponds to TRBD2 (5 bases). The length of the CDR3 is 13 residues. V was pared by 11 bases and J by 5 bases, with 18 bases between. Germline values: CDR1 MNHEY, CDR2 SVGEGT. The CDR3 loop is CAGHGRGAETQYF. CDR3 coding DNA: TGTGCCGGCCATGGCCGGGGTGCGGAGACCCAGTACTTC.

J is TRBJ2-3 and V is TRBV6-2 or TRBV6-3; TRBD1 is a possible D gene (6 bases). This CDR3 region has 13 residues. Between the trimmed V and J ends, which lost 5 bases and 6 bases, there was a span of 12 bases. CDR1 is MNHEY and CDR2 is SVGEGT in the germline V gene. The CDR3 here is CASSRPGHDTQYF. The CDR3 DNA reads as TGTGCCAGCAGTCGACCGGGACATGATACGCAGTATTTT.

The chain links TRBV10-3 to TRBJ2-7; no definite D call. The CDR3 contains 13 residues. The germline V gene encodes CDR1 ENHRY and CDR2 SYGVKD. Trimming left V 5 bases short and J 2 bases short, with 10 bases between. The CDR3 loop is CAISNSPAYEQYF. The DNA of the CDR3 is TGTGCCATCAGTAACTCCCCTGCCTACGAGCAGTACTTC.

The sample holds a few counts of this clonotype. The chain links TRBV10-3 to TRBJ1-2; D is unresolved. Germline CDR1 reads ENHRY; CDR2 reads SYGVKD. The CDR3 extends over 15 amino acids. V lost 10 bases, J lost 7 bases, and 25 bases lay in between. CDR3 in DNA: TGTGCCACCAAGGGTGATTCTAGACAATTAGCTGGCTACACCTTC. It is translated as CATKGDSRQLAGYTF.

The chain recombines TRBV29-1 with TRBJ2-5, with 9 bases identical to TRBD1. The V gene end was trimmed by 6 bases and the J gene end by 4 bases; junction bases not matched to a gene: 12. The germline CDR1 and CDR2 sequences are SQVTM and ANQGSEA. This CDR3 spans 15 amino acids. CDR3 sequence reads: CSVVLAQGALETQYF. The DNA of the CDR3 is TGCAGCGTAGTGCTGGCACAGGGGGCACTAGAGACCCAGTACTTC.